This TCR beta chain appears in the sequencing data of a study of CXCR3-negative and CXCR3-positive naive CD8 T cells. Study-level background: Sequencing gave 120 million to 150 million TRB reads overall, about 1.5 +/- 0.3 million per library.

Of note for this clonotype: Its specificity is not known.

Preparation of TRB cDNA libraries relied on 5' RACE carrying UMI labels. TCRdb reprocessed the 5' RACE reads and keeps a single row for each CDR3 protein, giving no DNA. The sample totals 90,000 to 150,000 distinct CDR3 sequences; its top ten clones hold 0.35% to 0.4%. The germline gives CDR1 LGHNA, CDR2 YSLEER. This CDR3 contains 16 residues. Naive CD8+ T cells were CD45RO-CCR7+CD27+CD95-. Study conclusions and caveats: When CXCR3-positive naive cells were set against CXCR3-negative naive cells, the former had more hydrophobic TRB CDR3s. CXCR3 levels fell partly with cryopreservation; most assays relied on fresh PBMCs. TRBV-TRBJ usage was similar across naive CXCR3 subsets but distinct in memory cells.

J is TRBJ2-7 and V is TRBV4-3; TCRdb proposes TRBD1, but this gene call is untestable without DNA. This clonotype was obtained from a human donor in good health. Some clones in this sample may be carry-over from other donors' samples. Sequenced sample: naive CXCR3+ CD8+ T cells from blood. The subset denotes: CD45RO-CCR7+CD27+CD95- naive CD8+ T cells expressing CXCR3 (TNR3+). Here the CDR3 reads CASSQDPGATGYEQYF.